This record concerns one T cell receptor beta chain sequence. This same CDR3 is encoded by further DNA sequences in the sample. Between the trimmed V and J ends, which lost 3 bases and 4 bases, there was a span of 10 bases. CDR1 LNHDA and CDR2 SQIVND come from the germline V gene (reference sequence). The CDR3 sequence is 13 residues long. This sample is part of a study of blood T cell repertoires in COVID-19. Study-wide context: Sites across the United States, Italy and Spain contributed samples from acute and convalescent COVID-19. In each case, the material was cDNA or gDNA derived from T cells, B-cell-depleted T cells, or PBMCs.

Libraries were prepared by immunoSEQ multiplex PCR; TCRdb keeps only in-frame clonotypes and omits some of them. The sample holds around 100,000 clones, roughly nine tenths seen once. Sequenced material: peripheral blood. This chain links TRBV19 with TRBJ2-7, with a tentative D call TRBD1 (6 bases). The TCR was taken from a woman aged 80 or over with acute or convalescent COVID-19. The CDR3 coding sequence is TGTGCCAGTAGTATTGGCAGGGGTTACGAGCAGTACTTC. It codes for CASSIGRGYEQYF.